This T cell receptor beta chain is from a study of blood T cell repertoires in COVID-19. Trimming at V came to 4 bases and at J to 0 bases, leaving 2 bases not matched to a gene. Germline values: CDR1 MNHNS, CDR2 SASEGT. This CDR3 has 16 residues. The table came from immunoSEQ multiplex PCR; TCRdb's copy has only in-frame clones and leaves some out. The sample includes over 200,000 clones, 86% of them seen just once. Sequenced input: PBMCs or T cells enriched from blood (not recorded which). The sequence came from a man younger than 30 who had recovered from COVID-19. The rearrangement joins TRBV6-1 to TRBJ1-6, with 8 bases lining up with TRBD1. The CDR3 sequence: CASSGQGSSYNSPLHF. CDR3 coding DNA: TGTGCCAGCAGTGGACAGGGGAGCTCCTATAATTCACCCCTCCACTTT.